This note documents a single TCR beta chain sequence. Its antigen is currently unknown. Primers: 60 Vbeta forward and 13 Jbeta reverse. Measured with immunoSEQ multiplex PCR; TCRdb has only the in-frame clones, and not every one. The data show 130,000 or so clones, about 74% seen once. This CDR3 contains 14 residues. Germline V gene lookup returns CDR1 SGHNT and CDR2 YYREEE (reference sequence). Trimming cost V 0 bases and J 7 bases, with 11 bases left between them. This specimen comes from a study of cytomegalovirus exposure and HLA in healthy donors. The wider study: A previous analysis identified 100 million or so unique TCR beta sequences derived from around 200 million T cells.

Points from the study as a whole: V- and J-gene trimming in TCR beta was tied to a missense DCLRE1C variant by an analysis performed later. Among TCR sequences, most were rare, though some public TCRs appeared in many donors. In a later analysis, at a false discovery rate of 0.05, 15,000 to 20,000 TCR beta sequences were associated with HLA alleles.

Specimen: PBMCs. V gene TRBV5-4 combines with J gene TRBJ2-1; D might be TRBD1 (5 bases). The sequence was obtained from a man aged 18 to 29 in good health and CMV-seropositive. This CDR3 is CASSLEGSRNEQFF. Written as DNA, the CDR3 is TGTGCCAGCAGCTTGGAGGGGTCGAGGAATGAGCAGTTCTTC.